The rows below give T cell receptor beta chains drawn from one sample of a study of T cell clonotyping in hematopoietic cell transplantation. Clones were read by immunoSEQ multiplex PCR, and TCRdb kept only the in-frame ones, dropping some. The table records about 5,700 clones, 75% to 85% of them present only once. Sample: PBMCs, taken 100 days after allogeneic stem cell transplant. These receptors were taken from a male patient between 50 and 60 years old who had an allogeneic stem cell transplant from an unrelated donor, so the T cells may come from the graft donor. Some clones in this sample may be carry-over from other donors' samples. Each CDR3 is given with its conserved first and last residue. Fields, in order: D gene, V gene, clone size, J gene, CDR3 DNA, CDR3 protein. D genes are given only for firm matches. Rows may omit the clone size; those that give it use once, few, many or a size class.

d_gene: TRBD1
v_gene: TRBV5-4
abundance: .
j_gene: TRBJ2-7
CDR3nt: TGTGCCAGCAGCTTGGGGACTCCGGGACAGGGAACCTACGAGCAGTACTTC
CDR3aa: CASSLGTPGQGTYEQYF

d_gene: .
v_gene: TRBV7-6
abundance: .
j_gene: TRBJ1-2
CDR3nt: TGTGCCAGCAGCTTAGAGGCCTTCGATGGCTACACCTTC
CDR3aa: CASSLEAFDGYTF

d_gene: .
v_gene: TRBV29-1
abundance: once
j_gene: TRBJ2-5
CDR3nt: TGCAGCGTGGATTGGATTAAAGAGACCCAGTACTTC
CDR3aa: CSVDWIKETQYF

d_gene: TRBD2
v_gene: TRBV7-2
abundance: .
j_gene: TRBJ2-7
CDR3nt: TGTGCCAGCAGCTTAGGGGCTAGCGGGGCCTACGAGCAGTACTTC
CDR3aa: CASSLGASGAYEQYF

d_gene: TRBD1
v_gene: TRBV10-3
abundance: .
j_gene: TRBJ2-7
CDR3nt: TGTGCCATCAGAGGGACAGCTGTCTACGAGCAGTACTTC
CDR3aa: CAIRGTAVYEQYF

d_gene: TRBD2
v_gene: TRBV9
abundance: .
j_gene: TRBJ2-5
CDR3nt: TGTGCCAGCAGCCCAACAGCGGGAGATGTTGTAGAGACCCAGTACTTC
CDR3aa: CASSPTAGDVVETQYF

d_gene: .
v_gene: TRBV5-1
abundance: .
j_gene: TRBJ1-1
CDR3nt: TGCGCCAGCAGCTTGCGACAAGCGAACACTGAAGCTTTCTTT
CDR3aa: CASSLRQANTEAFF

d_gene: .
v_gene: TRBV19
abundance: .
j_gene: TRBJ2-5
CDR3nt: TGTGCCAGTAGTCCGGGATATAATAGGGGAGAGACCCAGTACTTC
CDR3aa: CASSPGYNRGETQYF

d_gene: .
v_gene: TRBV30
abundance: .
j_gene: TRBJ1-1
CDR3nt: TGTGCCTGGAGCAAACGGGGCGGGGCCAACACTGAAGCTTTCTTT
CDR3aa: CAWSKRGGANTEAFF

d_gene: TRBD1
v_gene: TRBV27
abundance: once
j_gene: TRBJ1-5
CDR3nt: TGTGCCAGCAGGCCGGGACAGCAAAATCAGCCCCAGCATTTT
CDR3aa: CASRPGQQNQPQHF

d_gene: .
v_gene: TRBV7-9
abundance: few
j_gene: TRBJ2-4
CDR3nt: TGTGCCAGCAGCTTATACGAACTAGCCAAAAACATTCAGTACTTC
CDR3aa: CASSLYELAKNIQYF

d_gene: .
v_gene: TRBV30
abundance: .
j_gene: TRBJ2-7
CDR3nt: TGTGCCTGGAGTCATGGGCAGGGGCTCGACGAGCAGTACTTC
CDR3aa: CAWSHGQGLDEQYF

d_gene: .
v_gene: TRBV7-2
abundance: few
j_gene: TRBJ1-2
CDR3nt: TGTGCCAGCAGCTTTCGGCCGGGGGAAGTGAGGTATGGCTACACCTTC
CDR3aa: CASSFRPGEVRYGYTF

d_gene: TRBD1
v_gene: TRBV5-1
abundance: .
j_gene: TRBJ2-7
CDR3nt: TGCGCCAGTGGGACAGGGGCCTACGAGCAGTACTTC
CDR3aa: CASGTGAYEQYF

d_gene: .
v_gene: TRBV6-5
abundance: .
j_gene: TRBJ1-1
CDR3nt: TGTGCCAGCAGTTACGACAGACCGAACACTGAAGCTTTTTTT
CDR3aa: CASSYDRPNTEAFF

d_gene: .
v_gene: TRBV9
abundance: .
j_gene: TRBJ2-5
CDR3nt: TGTGCCAGCAGCGTAACAGGGTTAGAGACCCAGTACTTC
CDR3aa: CASSVTGLETQYF

d_gene: .
v_gene: TRBV18
abundance: .
j_gene: TRBJ1-1
CDR3nt: TGTGCCAGCTCACCTCTCCTCGGGACTGAAGCTTTCTTT
CDR3aa: CASSPLLGTEAFF

d_gene: .
v_gene: TRBV29-1
abundance: .
j_gene: TRBJ1-2
CDR3nt: TGCAGCGTGGAGGAGACCTCAGGGGATGGCTACACCTTC
CDR3aa: CSVEETSGDGYTF

d_gene: TRBD1
v_gene: TRBV2
abundance: .
j_gene: TRBJ2-7
CDR3nt: TGTGCCAGCGCGACAGGGGGAACCTACGAGCAGTACTTC
CDR3aa: CASATGGTYEQYF

d_gene: .
v_gene: TRBV4-3
abundance: .
j_gene: TRBJ1-2
CDR3nt: TGCGCCAGCAGCCTTAGGGGCTATGGCTACACCTTC
CDR3aa: CASSLRGYGYTF

d_gene: .
v_gene: TRBV25-1
abundance: .
j_gene: TRBJ1-5
CDR3nt: TGTGCCAGCAGTGAATTTTTTAGCAATCAGCCCCAGCATTTT
CDR3aa: CASSEFFSNQPQHF

d_gene: .
v_gene: TRBV6-5
abundance: .
j_gene: TRBJ1-2
CDR3nt: TGTGCCAGCAGTTTCGGGGACTATGGCTACACCTTC
CDR3aa: CASSFGDYGYTF

d_gene: TRBD1
v_gene: TRBV29-1
abundance: once
j_gene: TRBJ2-7
CDR3nt: TGCAGCGTTGAGGGACAGAAGTCCGAGCAGTACTTC
CDR3aa: CSVEGQKSEQYF

d_gene: TRBD1
v_gene: TRBV6-5
abundance: .
j_gene: TRBJ2-7
CDR3nt: TGTGCCAGCAGTTACGGGACAGGGATAGGCGAGCAGTACTTC
CDR3aa: CASSYGTGIGEQYF

d_gene: TRBD2
v_gene: TRBV7-3
abundance: .
j_gene: TRBJ2-1
CDR3nt: TGTGCCAGCAGCCCAGGACTAGCGTCAAATGAGCAGTTCTTC
CDR3aa: CASSPGLASNEQFF

d_gene: .
v_gene: TRBV10-3
abundance: .
j_gene: TRBJ1-2
CDR3nt: TGTGCTACCCAACGCGAGGATGCTAACTATGGCTACACCTTC
CDR3aa: CATQREDANYGYTF

d_gene: .
v_gene: TRBV7-9
abundance: .
j_gene: TRBJ1-5
CDR3nt: TGTGCCAGCAGCTCAGGTCAGCCCCAGCATTTT
CDR3aa: CASSSGQPQHF